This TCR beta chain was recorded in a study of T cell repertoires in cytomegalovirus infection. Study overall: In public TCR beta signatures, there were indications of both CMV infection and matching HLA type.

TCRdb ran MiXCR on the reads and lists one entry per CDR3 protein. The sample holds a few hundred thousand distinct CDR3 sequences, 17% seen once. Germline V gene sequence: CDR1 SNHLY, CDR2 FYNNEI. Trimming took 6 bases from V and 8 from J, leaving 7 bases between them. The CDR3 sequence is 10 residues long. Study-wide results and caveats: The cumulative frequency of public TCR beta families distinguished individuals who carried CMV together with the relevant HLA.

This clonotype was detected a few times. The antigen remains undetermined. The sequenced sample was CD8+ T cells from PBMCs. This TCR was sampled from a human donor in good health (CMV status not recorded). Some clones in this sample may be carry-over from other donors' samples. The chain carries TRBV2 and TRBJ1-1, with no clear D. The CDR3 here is CASRRVEAFF. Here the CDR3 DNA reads TGTGCCAGCAGGCGGGTGGAAGCTTTCTTT.